Listed here are 28 T cell receptor beta chains from one sample, sequenced in a study of T cell changes during pregnancy in multiple sclerosis. Repertoires were generated with immunoSEQ multiplex PCR, while TCRdb's copy carries only in-frame clones and drops some. The table records around 130,000 clones, around 95% of them present only once. The specimen was peripheral blood, collected after pregnancy. These receptors were obtained from a female donor with multiple sclerosis, enrolled in a pregnancy study.

The chain uses TRBV28 and TRBJ1-5; 9 nucleotides align to TRBD1. This CDR3 has 16 residues. With V trimmed by 5 bases and J by 4 bases, 9 bases remained unmatched. The germline V gene encodes CDR1 MDHEN and CDR2 SYDVKM. DNA of the CDR3: TGTGCCAGCAGTGGCATTACAGGGGGCGCAAATCAGCCCCAGCATTTT. This codes for CASSGITGGANQPQHF.

Worth noting for this clone: No conserved phenylalanine or tryptophan ends this CDR3, so it is likely a read error. The DNA is left out, because the CDR3 cannot be placed on it with certainty; the CDR3 is given as TCRdb lists it. The chain recombines TRBV21-1 with TRBJ1-5; no check of the table's D call, TRBD1, against the DNA was made. TRBV21-1 is a known pseudogene. The CDR3 numbers 11 amino acids, ends counted. CDR3 amino acids: CASSREDTESS.

The J gene is TRBJ2-7, the V gene TRBV29-1; 8 bases map to TRBD2. The CDR3 consists of 14 residues. V dropped 6 bases and J dropped 3; count of bases not matched to a gene: 10. Germline CDR1 reads SQVTM; CDR2 reads ANQGSEA. The CDR3 coding sequence is TGCAGCGTGGGCCAGGGACTAGTGGACTACGAGCAGTACTTC. Amino acid sequence: CSVGQGLVDYEQYF.

The chain joins TRBV19 to TRBJ1-1; 11 positions match TRBD1. CDR3 length: 16 amino acids. V was pared by 3 bases and J by 11 bases, with 14 bases of the junction left unmatched. CDR1 and CDR2 (germline): LNHDA, SQIVND (reference sequence). The CDR3 DNA follows: TGTGCCAGTAGTATTATTTTGGACAGGGGGCGTTCATCGGCTTTCTTT. Encoded protein: CASSIILDRGRSSAFF.

This chain connects TRBV19 to TRBJ2-7; TRBD2 matches at 12 bases. Trimming took 5 bases from V and 2 from J; bases not matched to a gene: 4. The germline gives CDR1 LNHDA, CDR2 SQIVND (reference sequence). The CDR3 loop spans 15 amino acids. The CDR3 loop reads CASSPGLAGTYEQYF. CDR3 nucleotide sequence: TGTGCCAGTAGTCCCGGACTAGCGGGAACCTACGAGCAGTACTTC.

The chain carries TRBV4-2 and TRBJ2-3, with 7 positions matching TRBD2. Trimming took 1 base from V and 1 from J; bases not matched to a gene: 11. Germline V gene data show CDR1 as LGHNA and CDR2 as YNFKEQ. CDR3 length equals 18 residues. This CDR3 is CASSQASSGQRGTDTQYF. CDR3 nucleotides: TGTGCCAGCAGCCAAGCGTCTAGCGGCCAGCGGGGCACAGATACGCAGTATTTT.

The rearrangement joins TRBV4-3 to TRBJ1-6; 7 nucleotides align to TRBD1. The junction had 16 bases not matched to a gene; V was cut back by 4 bases and J by 10 bases. The CDR3 spans 17 residues. The germline gives CDR1 LGHNA, CDR2 YSLEER. The CDR3 here is CASSPRATGPLSSPLHF. The CDR3 DNA reads TGCGCCAGCAGCCCCCGCGCGACAGGGCCCCTCAGCTCACCCCTCCACTTT.

The chain uses TRBV5-6 and TRBJ2-2; D is possibly TRBD2 (6 bases). V was clipped by 7 bases and J by 5 bases, with 18 bases between them. There are 15 residues in the CDR3. Germline CDR1 reads SGHDT; CDR2 reads YYEEEE. CDR3 in amino acids: CASAAEGLGTGELFF. The CDR3 region has the DNA TGTGCCAGCGCTGCGGAGGGCCTGGGAACCGGGGAGCTGTTTTTT. The full variable domain, rest sourced from reference TRBV5-6 and TRBJ2-2, is DAGVTQSPTHLIKTRGQQVTLRCSPKSGHDTVSWYQQALGQGPQFIFQYYEEEERQRGNFPDRFSGHQFPNYSSELNVNALLLGDSALYLCASAAEGLGTGELFFGEGSRLTVL.

The count of this clone is one. The chain carries TRBV7-8 and TRBJ2-2, with a possible D match to TRBD1 (6 bases). This CDR3 is 14 amino acids long. Per germline, CDR1 SGHVS and CDR2 FQNEAQ. Trimming took off 1 base at V and 5 bases at J, with 8 bases between the two ends. The CDR3 loop is CASSLDGTTGELFF. The CDR3 DNA reads as TGTGCCAGCAGCTTAGATGGGACAACCGGGGAGCTGTTTTTT.

The rearrangement uses TRBV5-4 and TRBJ2-7, with TRBD2 matching 12 bases. This CDR3 has 15 residues. Germline trimming cut 4 bases from V and 6 bases from J; bases unmatched to any gene: 8. Germline values: CDR1 SGHNT, CDR2 YYREEE (reference sequence). The DNA of the CDR3 is TGTGCCAGCAGCCCGACTAGCGGGAGACGAGGCGAGCAGTACTTC. Protein product: CASSPTSGRRGEQYF. Full variable domain (remainder filled in from reference TRBV5-4 and TRBJ2-7): ETGVTQSPTHLIKTRGQQVTLRCSSQSGHNTVSWYQQALGQGPQFIFQYYREEENGRGNFPPRFSGLQFPNYSSELNVNALELDDSALYLCASSPTSGRRGEQYFGPGTRLTVT.

This chain links TRBV9 with TRBJ2-2; 7 nucleotides agree with TRBD2. In germline, CDR1 is SGDLS, CDR2 YYNGEE. The CDR3 length is 15 residues. The V gene end was trimmed by 3 bases and the J gene end by 1 base; junction bases not matched to a gene: 3. The CDR3 coding sequence is TGTGCCAGCAGCGCGGGACTAATGAACACCGGGGAGCTGTTTTTT. Encoded protein: CASSAGLMNTGELFF.

The genes are TRBV25-1 and TRBJ2-2, with 8 nucleotides matching TRBD1. V was clipped by 5 bases and J by 6 bases; unmatched bases: 8. The germline V gene encodes CDR1 MGHDK and CDR2 SYGVNS. This CDR3 contains 15 residues. CDR3 sequence reads: CASSPRTGNPGELFF. The DNA for the CDR3 is TGTGCCAGCAGTCCCCGGACAGGGAATCCCGGGGAGCTGTTTTTT.

This rearrangement joins TRBV9 to TRBJ2-1; 9 bases line up with TRBD2. CDR1 is SGDLS and CDR2 is YYNGEE in the germline V gene. The CDR3 covers 18 residues. The V segment lost 0 bases and the J segment 6 bases; nucleotides outside the gene matches: 13. The CDR3 protein is CASSVAKTAGGLGNEQFF. In DNA, the CDR3 is TGTGCCAGCAGCGTAGCAAAGACGGCGGGAGGGCTAGGCAATGAGCAGTTCTTC.

The rearrangement uses TRBV6-5 and TRBJ2-7, with a possible D match to TRBD2 (5 bases). The V end was cut by 3 bases, the J end by 2 bases, with 11 bases between. The CDR3 runs to 14 residues. The germline gives CDR1 MNHEY, CDR2 SVGAGI. The CDR3 DNA follows: TGTGCCAGCAGTTATCAAGGAGGTCCCTACGAGCAGTACTTC. It codes for CASSYQGGPYEQYF.

The chain has TRBV5-1 and TRBJ2-1, with D possibly matching TRBD2 (6 bases). CDR3 length: 16 amino acids. The V and J ends lost 0 bases and 4 bases respectively, with 14 bases between them. Per the germline V gene, CDR1 is SGHRS and CDR2 is YFSETQ. The CDR3 here is CASSLEASGGYNEQFF. For the CDR3, the DNA is TGCGCCAGCAGCTTGGAAGCGAGCGGAGGGTACAATGAGCAGTTCTTC.

This chain joins TRBV2 and TRBJ2-1, with 11 bases lining up with TRBD2. Germline CDR1 and CDR2: SNHLY and FYNNEI. There are 15 residues in the CDR3. The V gene end was trimmed by 4 bases and the J gene end by 4 bases; junction bases not matched to a gene: 3. The CDR3 DNA sequence: TGTGCCAGCAGTGGGGGGACTAGCGGATACAATGAGCAGTTCTTC. Translation: CASSGGTSGYNEQFF. Combining the CDR3 with reference TRBV2 and TRBJ2-1 gives the whole variable domain EPEVTQTPSHQVTQMGQEVILRCVPISNHLYFYWYRQILGQKVEFLVSFYNNEISEKSEIFDDQFSVERPDGSNFTLKIRSTKLEDSAMYFCASSGGTSGYNEQFFGPGTRLTVL.

The gene calls are TRBV18 and TRBJ2-4, with D maybe TRBD1 (6 bases). The germline V gene encodes CDR1 KGHSH and CDR2 LQKENI. V was shortened by 6 bases and J by 3 bases, with 18 bases between the two germline ends. CDR3 length: 16 amino acids. The CDR3 nucleotides are TGTGCCAGCTCTCCTACCCGGACAGAGGTCAAAAACATTCAGTACTTC. It specifies CASSPTRTEVKNIQYF.

In its sample, this clone was seen a few times. The V gene is TRBV28, the J gene TRBJ2-2, with no clear D. Trimming left V 6 bases short and J 2 bases short, with 13 bases between. Germline CDR1 MDHEN, CDR2 SYDVKM. This CDR3 has 15 amino acids. The CDR3 loop is CASSQARYNTGELFF. The CDR3 DNA reads TGTGCCAGCAGCCAGGCCAGGTACAACACCGGGGAGCTGTTTTTT.

This clone was seen once. V usage is TRBV5-4 and J usage is TRBJ1-2; 9 positions agree with TRBD1. This CDR3 has 15 residues. CDR1 and CDR2 (germline): SGHNT, YYREEE (reference sequence). Trimming removed 2 bases from V and 8 bases from J; junction bases left unmatched: 10. The CDR3 nucleotides are TGTGCCAGCAGCTTAGCCGGGACAGGGCCATCCGGCTACACCTTC. Residues: CASSLAGTGPSGYTF.

The rearrangement links TRBV28 to TRBJ2-7, with 8 bases identical to TRBD2. This CDR3 contains 13 residues. J gave up 4 bases and V 5 bases, and 4 bases lay outside the gene matches. The V gene's germline CDR1 is MDHEN and CDR2 SYDVKM. CDR3 loop: CASSQTSAYEQYF. Here the CDR3 DNA reads TGTGCCAGCAGTCAGACTAGCGCTTACGAGCAGTACTTC.

The chain carries TRBV9 and TRBJ2-7, with D perhaps TRBD1 (6 bases). Germline CDR1 and CDR2: SGDLS and YYNGEE. V dropped 0 bases and J dropped 3 bases, with 10 bases sitting between them. This CDR3 has 14 amino acids. CDR3 bases: TGTGCCAGCAGCGTAGGGGGACACATCTACGAGCAGTACTTC. Translation: CASSVGGHIYEQYF.

The chain joins TRBV28 to TRBJ2-1; D not certain. Germline CDR1 MDHEN, CDR2 SYDVKM. The CDR3 sequence is 14 residues long. Trimming removed 2 bases at V and 9 bases at J, with 14 bases between. CDR3 region: CASSLSVRVGEQFF. CDR3 nucleotides: TGTGCCAGCAGTTTAAGCGTCCGGGTCGGTGAGCAGTTCTTC.

Only one count was recorded for this clone. The chain joins TRBV7-9 to TRBJ2-5, with 7 bases fitting TRBD2. CDR1 and CDR2 from the germline V gene are SEHNR and FQNEAQ (reference sequence). The CDR3 loop spans 14 amino acids. V was clipped by 1 base and J by 2 bases; unmatched bases: 1. The CDR3 loop reads CASSLERGQETQYF. Here the CDR3 DNA reads TGTGCCAGCAGCTTAGAGCGGGGACAAGAGACCCAGTACTTC.

This clone was seen a single time. The genes are TRBV5-6 and TRBJ2-5; 7 bases match TRBD2. Per germline, CDR1 SGHDT and CDR2 YYEEEE. V was clipped by 0 bases and J by 6 bases; unmatched bases: 5. The CDR3 runs 14 residues. The CDR3 nucleotides read TGTGCCAGCAGCTTGGGCCTAGCGGCCAAGACCCAGTACTTC. Its protein product is CASSLGLAAKTQYF.

V gene TRBV29-1 combines with J gene TRBJ2-1; TRBD2 matches at 11 bases. The trim removed 2 bases at V and 4 bases at J, leaving 13 bases unmatched. Germline V gene lookup returns CDR1 SQVTM and CDR2 ANQGSEA. The CDR3 consists of 18 residues. CDR3 loop: CSVESTSGSLGAYNEQFF. DNA of the CDR3: TGCAGCGTTGAATCTACTAGCGGGAGTCTTGGGGCTTACAATGAGCAGTTCTTC.

This chain joins TRBV7-9 and TRBJ1-3, with D possibly being TRBD1 (5 bases). Trimming stripped 5 bases from V and 2 bases from J, with 10 bases between. Per the germline V gene, CDR1 is SEHNR and CDR2 is FQNEAQ (reference sequence). The length of the CDR3 is 14 residues. The CDR3 DNA is TGTGCCAGCAGCCCGGTAGGGGCTGGAAACACCATATATTTT. It translates to CASSPVGAGNTIYF. The full variable domain, rest sourced from reference TRBV7-9 and TRBJ1-3, is DTGVSQNPRHKITKRGQNVTFRCDPISEHNRLYWYRQTLGQGPEFLTYFQNEAQLEKSRLLSDRFSAERPKGSFSTLEIQRTEQGDSAMYLCASSPVGAGNTIYFGEGSWLTVV.

V and J are TRBV5-5 and TRBJ1-1; D remains ambiguous. Deletions cut 3 bases from V and 1 base from J, with 4 bases between. The CDR3 length is 12 residues. The germline gives CDR1 SGHKS, CDR2 YYEKEE (reference sequence). This CDR3 reads CASSSGNTEAFF. The CDR3, as DNA: TGTGCCAGCAGCTCAGGGAACACTGAAGCTTTCTTT.

This clone was recorded once. The rearrangement links TRBV6-5 to TRBJ1-3, with 7 bases lining up with TRBD1. CDR1 is MNHEY and CDR2 is SVGAGI in the germline V gene. The CDR3 runs 14 residues. The V segment lost 2 bases and the J segment 2 bases; nucleotides outside the gene matches: 0. CDR3 sequence: CASSYGTAGNTIYF. The CDR3 coding sequence is TGTGCCAGCAGTTACGGGACAGCTGGAAACACCATATATTTT.